Listed here are 22 T cell receptor beta chains from one sample, sequenced in a study of blood T cell repertoires in COVID-19. The data were produced by immunoSEQ multiplex PCR, yet TCRdb's version contains in-frame clones alone and is incomplete. The data hold 200,000 or so clones, with about 80% observed a single time. The material sequenced was peripheral blood. These receptor sequences come from a human donor with acute or convalescent COVID-19. The donor label of this sample is uncertain.

The CDR3 DNA sequence: TGTGCCAGCAGCCAGGGGAGCGGGGCCCAGCATTTT. Amino acids: CASSQGSGAQHF. V usage is TRBV11-2 and J usage is TRBJ1-5; the D gene is possibly TRBD1 (6 bases). Germline V CDR1 and CDR2: SGHAT, FQNNGV. The CDR3 is 12 amino acids. V dropped 5 bases and J dropped 11 bases, with 13 bases sitting between them.

The rearrangement uses TRBV2 and TRBJ1-5; maybe TRBD1 (6 bases). The ends were cut back, 6 bases at V and 7 bases at J, with 16 bases in the middle. The CDR3 consists of 14 residues. From germline, CDR1 is SNHLY and CDR2 FYNNEI. The CDR3 DNA is TGTGCCAGCAGGGATACAGGGTATGCGCAGCCCCAGCATTTT. Amino acids: CASRDTGYAQPQHF.

This chain uses TRBV30 with TRBJ1-2; D is ambiguous. Germline loops: CDR1 GTSNPN, CDR2 SVGIG (reference sequence). This CDR3 is 14 amino acids long. Deletions cut 5 bases from V and 10 bases from J, with 23 bases between. This CDR3 is CAWALGSGGDSYTF. DNA for the CDR3: TGTGCCTGGGCCCTTGGCTCGGGAGGTGATTCCTACACCTTC.

This chain joins TRBV4-2 and TRBJ1-2, with 11 bases lining up with TRBD1. The CDR3 runs 17 residues. Germline V gene data show CDR1 as LGHNA and CDR2 as YNFKEQ. The junction had 7 bases not matched to a gene; V was cut back by 0 bases and J by 4 bases. The CDR3 DNA sequence: TGTGCCAGCAGCCAAGATCATTGGACAGGGGGCGGCTATGGCTACACCTTC. Protein product: CASSQDHWTGGGYGYTF.

V usage is TRBV23-1 and J usage is TRBJ2-7; possible D gene TRBD2, 5 bases. TRBV23-1 is sorted into the ORF group, with uncertain function. This CDR3 is built from 15 residues. The V end was cut by 4 bases, the J end by 6 bases, with 19 bases between. CDR3 sequence: CASSPPSGVCAEQYF. DNA for the CDR3: TGCGCCAGCAGTCCCCCCTCCGGGGTTTGCGCCGAGCAGTACTTC.

V and J are TRBV11-3 and TRBJ2-3, with D perhaps TRBD1 (6 bases). Trimming left V 5 bases short and J 3 bases short, with 12 bases between. The V gene's germline CDR1 is SGHNT and CDR2 YENEEA. The length of the CDR3 is 14 residues. CDR3 sequence (DNA): TGTGCCAGCAGCATCACAGGGACGACAGATACGCAGTATTTT. Protein product: CASSITGTTDTQYF.

This clone was counted a few times. The rearrangement joins TRBV28 to TRBJ2-5, with D possibly matching TRBD1 (7 bases). Germline V gene lookup returns CDR1 MDHEN and CDR2 SYDVKM. The V end was cut by 4 bases, the J end by 4 bases, with 22 bases between. The CDR3 loop spans 17 amino acids. CDR3 DNA: TGTGCCAGCAGTTCATCCTGGCGGGCCAGGGGGGCAGAGACCCAGTACTTC. Translated, it gives CASSSSWRARGAETQYF.

This clone was counted only a few times. The chain couples TRBV24-1 to TRBJ2-7; 11 bases fit TRBD2. The germline V gene has CDR1 KGHDR and CDR2 SFDVKD. CDR3 size: 19 residues. The J segment lost 0 bases and the V segment lost 3 bases, leaving 12 bases of the junction unmatched. The CDR3 coding sequence is TGTGCCACCAGTGATCTCCCTAGCGGGAGGTCCTCCAGCTCCTACGAGCAGTACTTC. Amino acids: CATSDLPSGRSSSSYEQYF.

This clone was detected only a few times. V is TRBV9 and J is TRBJ1-6; 9 nucleotides agree with TRBD1. Germline lookup yields CDR1 SGDLS and CDR2 YYNGEE. The CDR3 is 14 amino acids. Trimming at V came to 4 bases and at J to 9 bases, leaving 5 bases not matched to a gene. CDR3 loop: CASSRDRVLSPLHF. CDR3 DNA: TGTGCCAGCAGCCGGGACAGGGTTCTTTCACCCCTCCACTTT.

This chain uses TRBV7-2 with TRBJ2-5; a possible D gene is TRBD2 (6 bases). With 5 bases removed from V and 5 bases from J, the gap between germline ends came to 24 bases. The CDR3 sequence is 17 residues long. Germline-derived CDR1 and CDR2 are SGHTA and FQGNSA. The CDR3 is CASSDREFNEGWETQYF. CDR3 coding DNA: TGTGCCAGCAGCGACCGGGAGTTTAACGAGGGGTGGGAGACCCAGTACTTC.

The count of this clone is one. The chain is built from TRBV5-8 and TRBJ2-1; TRBD2 matches at 10 bases. There are 17 residues in the CDR3. V lost 4 bases, J lost 4 bases, and 11 bases stayed unmatched. Looked up from germline, CDR1 is SGHTS and CDR2 is YDEGEE. CDR3 in DNA: TGTGCCAGCAGCGCCTTAACCGGGACTAGCGCTTACAATGAGCAGTTCTTC. Translated: CASSALTGTSAYNEQFF.

The rearrangement links TRBV30 to TRBJ2-2, with D perhaps TRBD2 (5 bases). The V gene lost 2 bases and the J gene lost 5 bases, with 12 bases spanning the gap. Germline V gene data show CDR1 as GTSNPN and CDR2 as SVGIG (reference sequence). CDR3 size: 14 residues. CDR3 region: CAWSLGRGTGELFF. The CDR3 DNA reads TGTGCCTGGAGTCTAGGGAGAGGAACCGGGGAGCTGTTTTTT.

The rearrangement joins TRBV4-3 to TRBJ2-6, with 7 bases matching TRBD2. The CDR3 is 13 amino acids. The J segment lost 12 bases and the V segment lost 1 base, leaving 3 bases of the junction unmatched. CDR1 and CDR2 (germline): LGHNA, YSLEER. CDR3 DNA: TGCGCCAGCAGCCAAGTTGGGGGGGGCGTCCTGACTTTC. Translated, it gives CASSQVGGGVLTF.

J is TRBJ1-1 and V is TRBV5-1, with 8 bases matching TRBD1. Germline values: CDR1 SGHRS, CDR2 YFSETQ. The trim removed 2 bases at V and 2 bases at J, leaving 14 bases unmatched. This CDR3 region has 18 residues. The CDR3: CASSLQGPSGGINTEAFF. The DNA for the CDR3 is TGCGCCAGCAGCTTACAGGGGCCGTCAGGGGGCATCAACACTGAAGCTTTCTTT.

This chain links TRBV9 with TRBJ1-5; TRBD1 might be the D (6 bases). CDR1 and CDR2 (germline): SGDLS, YYNGEE. This CDR3 has 14 amino acids. V gave up 4 bases and J gave up 7 bases, with 15 bases separating them. The CDR3 protein is CASSPRQDGQPQHF. CDR3 bases: TGTGCCAGCAGCCCCAGACAGGACGGGCAGCCCCAGCATTTT.

The chain has TRBV12-5 and TRBJ1-2; D unclear. Trimming stripped 2 bases from V and 5 bases from J, with 9 bases between. The CDR3 length is 13 residues. Germline V gene sequence: CDR1 LGHNT, CDR2 FRNRAP. CDR3 DNA: TGTGCTAGTGGTTTGCCACCAGCGTATGGCTACACCTTC. Translated, it gives CASGLPPAYGYTF.

This chain connects TRBV6-1 to TRBJ2-2; 7 nucleotides agree with TRBD1. The junction had 11 bases not matched to a gene; V was cut back by 4 bases and J by 6 bases. The CDR3 extends over 16 amino acids. In germline, CDR1 is MNHNS, CDR2 SASEGT. The CDR3 protein is CASSVELTGTAGELFF. For the CDR3, the DNA is TGTGCCAGCAGTGTAGAACTGACAGGGACAGCCGGGGAGCTGTTTTTT.

This clone was detected only a few times. Different DNA sequences within this sample yield the same CDR3. The rearrangement joins TRBV10-1 to TRBJ2-5; TRBD2 might be the D (6 bases). V dropped 0 bases and J dropped 5 bases, with 10 bases sitting between them. Per germline, CDR1 WNHNN and CDR2 SYGVQD (reference sequence). The length of the CDR3 is 14 residues. Written as DNA, the CDR3 is TGCGCCAGCAGTGAGTCGCGGGGTGTCGAGACCCAGTACTTC. It is translated as CASSESRGVETQYF.

This clone was recorded a few times. The chain recombines TRBV11-2 with TRBJ2-2; tentatively, D is TRBD1 (6 bases). Trimming took off 1 base at V and 0 bases at J, with 6 bases between the two ends. This CDR3 region has 15 residues. Germline CDR1 and CDR2: SGHAT and FQNNGV. The CDR3 reads CASSLGTANTGELFF. The CDR3 DNA is TGTGCCAGCAGCTTAGGGACAGCGAACACCGGGGAGCTGTTTTTT.

The J gene is TRBJ1-2, the V gene TRBV19; D uncertain. V was trimmed by 7 bases and J by 4 bases, leaving 13 bases between them. Germline CDR1 reads LNHDA; CDR2 reads SQIVND (reference sequence). CDR3 length: 13 residues. The CDR3 region is CASTKLGAYGYTF. In DNA form, the CDR3 reads TGTGCCAGTACTAAATTGGGCGCCTATGGCTACACCTTC.

The V gene is TRBV7-3, the J gene TRBJ2-7; 11 positions agree with TRBD1. The CDR3 runs to 15 residues. J gave up 0 bases and V 5 bases, and 3 bases lay outside the gene matches. Germline V CDR1 and CDR2: SGHTA, FQGTGA. This chain's CDR3 is CASSGGTGGSYEQYF. In DNA form, the CDR3 reads TGTGCCAGCAGCGGAGGGACAGGGGGCTCCTACGAGCAGTACTTC. Full variable domain (outside the CDR3, taken from reference TRBV7-3 and TRBJ2-7): GAGVSQTPSNKVTEKGKYVELRCDPISGHTALYWYRQSLGQGPEFLIYFQGTGAADDSGLPNDRFFAVRPEGSVSTLKIQRTERGDSAVYLCASSGGTGGSYEQYFGPGTRLTVT.

This chain uses TRBV18 with TRBJ2-7; 7 nucleotides agree with TRBD1. The germline V gene encodes CDR1 KGHSH and CDR2 LQKENI. This CDR3 has 14 amino acids. The trim removed 3 bases at V and 1 base at J, leaving 3 bases unmatched. CDR3: CASSPSTGSYEQYF. The DNA of the CDR3 is TGTGCCAGCTCACCGTCGACAGGGTCCTACGAGCAGTACTTC. Full variable domain (outside the CDR3, taken from reference TRBV18 and TRBJ2-7): NAGVMQNPRHLVRRRGQEARLRCSPMKGHSHVYWYRQLPEEGLKFMVYLQKENIIDESGMPKERFSAEFPKEGPSILRIQQVVRGDSAAYFCASSPSTGSYEQYFGPGTRLTVT.